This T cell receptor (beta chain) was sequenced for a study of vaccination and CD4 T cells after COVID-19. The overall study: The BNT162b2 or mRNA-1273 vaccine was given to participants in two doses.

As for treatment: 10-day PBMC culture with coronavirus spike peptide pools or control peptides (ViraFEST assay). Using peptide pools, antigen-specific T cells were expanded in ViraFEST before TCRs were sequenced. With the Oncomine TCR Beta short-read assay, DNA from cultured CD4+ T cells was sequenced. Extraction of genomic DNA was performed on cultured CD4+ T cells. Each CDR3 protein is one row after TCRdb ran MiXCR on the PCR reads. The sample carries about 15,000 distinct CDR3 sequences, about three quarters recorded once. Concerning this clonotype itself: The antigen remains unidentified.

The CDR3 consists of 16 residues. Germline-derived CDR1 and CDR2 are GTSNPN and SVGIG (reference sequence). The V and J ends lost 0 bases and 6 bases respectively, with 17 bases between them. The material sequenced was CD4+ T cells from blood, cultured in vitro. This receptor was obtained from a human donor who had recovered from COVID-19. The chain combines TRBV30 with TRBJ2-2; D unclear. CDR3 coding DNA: TGTGCCTGGAGTGTTCCCTGGACCAGCGTCCCCGGGGAGCTGTTTTTT. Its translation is CAWSVPWTSVPGELFF.